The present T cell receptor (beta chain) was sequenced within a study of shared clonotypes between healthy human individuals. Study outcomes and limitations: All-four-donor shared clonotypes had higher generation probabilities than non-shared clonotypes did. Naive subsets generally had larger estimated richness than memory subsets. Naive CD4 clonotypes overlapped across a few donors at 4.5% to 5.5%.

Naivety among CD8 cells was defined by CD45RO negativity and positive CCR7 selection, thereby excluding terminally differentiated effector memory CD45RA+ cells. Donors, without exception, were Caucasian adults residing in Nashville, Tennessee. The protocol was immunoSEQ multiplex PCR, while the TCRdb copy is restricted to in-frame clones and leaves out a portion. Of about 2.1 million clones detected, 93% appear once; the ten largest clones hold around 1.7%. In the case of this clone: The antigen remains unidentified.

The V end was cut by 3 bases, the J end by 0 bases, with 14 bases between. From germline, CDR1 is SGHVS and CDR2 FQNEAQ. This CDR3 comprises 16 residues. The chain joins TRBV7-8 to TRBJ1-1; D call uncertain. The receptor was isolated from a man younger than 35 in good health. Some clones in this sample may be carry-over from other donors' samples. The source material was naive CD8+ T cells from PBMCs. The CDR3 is CASSFPVGALNTEAFF. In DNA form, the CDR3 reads TGTGCCAGCAGCTTCCCTGTGGGAGCCCTGAACACTGAAGCTTTCTTT.